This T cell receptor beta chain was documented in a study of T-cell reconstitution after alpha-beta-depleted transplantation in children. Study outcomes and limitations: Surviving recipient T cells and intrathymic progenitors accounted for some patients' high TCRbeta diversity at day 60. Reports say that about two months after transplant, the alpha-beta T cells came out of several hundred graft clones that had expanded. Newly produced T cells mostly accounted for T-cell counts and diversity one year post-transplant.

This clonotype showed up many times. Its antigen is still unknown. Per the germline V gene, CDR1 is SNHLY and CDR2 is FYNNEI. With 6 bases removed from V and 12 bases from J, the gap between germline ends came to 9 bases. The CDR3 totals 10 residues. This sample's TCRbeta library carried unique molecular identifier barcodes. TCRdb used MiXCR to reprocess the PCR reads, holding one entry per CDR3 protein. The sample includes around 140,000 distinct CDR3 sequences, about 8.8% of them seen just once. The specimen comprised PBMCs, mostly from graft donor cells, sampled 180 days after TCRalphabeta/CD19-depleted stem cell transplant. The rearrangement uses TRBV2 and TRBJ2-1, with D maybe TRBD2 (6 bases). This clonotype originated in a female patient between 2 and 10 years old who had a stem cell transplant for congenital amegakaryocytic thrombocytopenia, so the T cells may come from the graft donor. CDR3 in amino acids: CASRDGGQFF. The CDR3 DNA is TGTGCCAGCAGGGACGGGGGGCAGTTCTTC.